This T cell receptor beta chain was captured in a study of blood T cells in healthy people across ages (dated by TCRdb to the mid-2010s). Context from the whole study: In model experiments, roughly one uniquely barcoded TCR beta cDNA molecule per two T cells was captured by template switching. To track age-related changes in TCR beta repertoire diversity, the study relied on deep sequencing normalized with unique cDNA molecular identifiers. Donors were grouped into four age groups: young (average 16 years), middle-aged (roughly 37), aged (62) and long-lived (just over 80). To avoid experimental bias, donors of different ages were spread randomly across the sequencing lanes. Two additional independent replicas of 1 million unique cDNA reads from the same blood draw were analyzed for two donors (one aged 18 to 29 and one aged 80 or older). What the research found in general, with its limitations: Estimates of total diversity based on one million sequenced T cells were considered lower bounds and underestimates. Donor CMV infection status was unknown, potentially confounding age-related changes in expanded clonotypes. Compared with the aged group, the long-lived group had more naive CD4+ T cells, fewer expanded clones and increased TCR diversity, a pattern suggesting age selection. There was a strong correlation between observed TCR beta diversity and the percentage of naive T cells measured by flow cytometry. Since profiling was done on bulk unsorted PBMCs, naive and antigen-experienced compartments could not be conclusively compared. As age increased, observed TCR beta diversity per million T cells dropped in a roughly linear way, and a significant reduction was already evident by age around 41.

The CDR3, from cysteine to phenylalanine, totals 13 residues. The CDR3 DNA has 39 bases and is translated from base 1. CDR1 SQVTM and CDR2 ANQGSEA are derived from the germline V gene. At the junction V is shortened by 8 bases and J by 4 bases, with 15 bases in between. Donors were a few dozen systemically healthy Caucasian individuals from Russia aged roughly 6 to 90 years. Ten milliliters of peripheral blood were drawn from each donor into EDTA-treated Vacutainer tubes. Ficoll-Paque density-gradient centrifugation was used to isolate PBMCs, with at least 6.5 million per sample. Trizol reagent was used to extract total RNA from PBMCs, with at least 5.5 micrograms per sample. For every donor, an aliquot of PBMCs went through flow cytometry to measure the percentages of naive CD45RAhigh/CD27high T cells. Notes on this clonotype: It lacks a known antigen. The sample holds no much larger clone one base away, and base qualities are not on file.

Libraries were made using 5' RACE. The sequencing machine was an Illumina HiSeq 2500. A second roughly 6 to 11 cycle PCR used a sample-barcoded 5' primer and a J-beta primer mix. A unique molecular identifier was introduced onto each TCR beta cDNA molecule by a template-switch 5' adaptor carrying 12 random nucleotides. At least 3 million CDR3-containing paired-end reads were obtained from each sample. First-strand cDNA was synthesized from all RNA with the Mint cDNA synthesis kit, primed by a TRBC-specific oligonucleotide. Following uracil-DNA glycosylase treatment, all cDNA underwent a first 18-cycle PCR with the universal primers M1SS and BC2_uni_R. The source study handled its data this way. For normalization, 1 million high-quality reads, each with a distinct molecular identifier, were randomly selected from each sample. Instead of being binned into consensus sequences, reads with shared molecular identifiers were discarded. MiTCR, with a Q25 quality threshold and the strictest error-elimination algorithm, was used for CDR3 identification, clonotype clustering and error correction. A nonparametric unseen species model using Euler transformation provided a lower-bound estimate of total TCR beta diversity. TCRdb itself trimmed the public reads at Q25 with fastp, ran MiXCR and retained productive beta chains. Identical CDR3 proteins give one entry, which carries the most common genes and DNA. TCRdb's processing, not the authors' own work, is the source of the V and J calls. In this sample the table shows hundreds of thousands of distinct CDR3 sequences, approximately 30% of which occur a single time. The ten largest clones represent 15% to 18% of the sample.

The sample comprised blood. The TCR sequence derives from a woman older than 75 in good health. This chain is built from TRBV29-1 and TRBJ2-1; a tentative D call is TRBD1 (5 bases match). At the DNA level, the sequence is TGCAGCCTGGGGCAGAGCCAGTACAATGAGCAGTTCTTC. This yields the protein CSLGQSQYNEQFF.